These T cell receptor beta chains were read from a single sample in a study of blood T cell repertoires in COVID-19. Libraries were prepared by immunoSEQ multiplex PCR; TCRdb keeps only in-frame clonotypes and omits some of them. The table has 98,000 or so clones, 84% seen once. The sequencing sample was made of peripheral blood. These receptors were collected from a man aged 55-75 years with acute or convalescent COVID-19. CDR3s include the opening cysteine and the closing phenylalanine or tryptophan.

J gene	V gene	CDR3 protein
TRBJ2-7	TRBV4-1	CASSPEVWINYEQYF
TRBJ2-1	TRBV5-1	CASSLNSAGNEQFF
TRBJ1-1	TRBV6-5	CASSYSSHEAFF
TRBJ2-1	TRBV7-6	CASSLISGNEQFF
TRBJ2-3	TRBV5-1	CASSLTGTSGSIDTQYF
TRBJ1-1	TRBV6-5	CASSRGTEAFF
TRBJ2-5	TRBV27	CASSPDRVDGTQYF
TRBJ2-1	TRBV12-3/TRBV12-4	CASSLRAGNEQFF
TRBJ2-1	TRBV4-2	CASSLLVLAGGSYNEQFF
TRBJ1-6	TRBV9	CASSVRPDPGLYNSPLHF
TRBJ2-1	TRBV5-1	CASSLVLESHEQFF
TRBJ2-1	TRBV5-1	CASSLPRGDYNEQFF
TRBJ2-1	TRBV4-3	CASALGGEQFF
TRBJ1-6	TRBV19	CASSIGGATTSPLHF
TRBJ2-3	TRBV11-3	CASSNGLAGGIHTDTQYF
TRBJ2-5	TRBV24-1	CATSPGQQETQYF
TRBJ1-4	TRBV6-5	CASSYSTGHTNEKLFF
TRBJ1-5	TRBV14	CASSQDEAQPQHF
TRBJ1-2	TRBV28	CASGAQGAFGYTF
TRBJ2-1	TRBV2	CASSDQGVLYNEQFF